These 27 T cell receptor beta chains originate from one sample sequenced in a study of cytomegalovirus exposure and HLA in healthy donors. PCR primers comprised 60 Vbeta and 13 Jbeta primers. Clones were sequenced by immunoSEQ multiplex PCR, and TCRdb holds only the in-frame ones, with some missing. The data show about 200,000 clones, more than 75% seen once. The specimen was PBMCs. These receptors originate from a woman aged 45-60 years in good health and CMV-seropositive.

The CDR3 spells CASSVASGRGLQETQYF. The CDR3 coding sequence is TGTGCCAGCAGTGTGGCTAGCGGGAGGGGCCTACAAGAGACCCAGTACTTC. The chain combines TRBV6-1 with TRBJ2-5, with 12 positions matching TRBD2. Germline CDR1 MNHNS, CDR2 SASEGT. The length of the CDR3 is 17 residues. J lost 2 bases, V lost 4 bases, and 8 bases had no gene match.

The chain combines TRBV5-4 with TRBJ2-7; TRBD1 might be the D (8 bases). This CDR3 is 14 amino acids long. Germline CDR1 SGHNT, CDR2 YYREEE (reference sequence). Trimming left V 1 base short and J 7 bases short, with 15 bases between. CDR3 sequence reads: CASSLQGARGEQYF. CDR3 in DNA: TGTGCCAGCAGCTTGCAGGGGGCGCGGGGGGAGCAGTACTTC.

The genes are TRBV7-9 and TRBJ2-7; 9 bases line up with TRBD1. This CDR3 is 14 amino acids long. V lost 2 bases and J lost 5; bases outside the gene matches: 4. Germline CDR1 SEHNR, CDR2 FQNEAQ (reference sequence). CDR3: CASSLWDRDHEQYF. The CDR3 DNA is TGTGCCAGCAGCTTATGGGACAGGGATCACGAGCAGTACTTC.

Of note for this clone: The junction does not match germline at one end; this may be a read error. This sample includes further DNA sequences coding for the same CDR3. CDR3 sequence: CASSFGSQNGELFF. CDR3 DNA sequence: TGTGCCAGTAGCTTTGGTAGCCAGAACGGGGAGCTGTTTTTT. V usage is TRBV7-2 and J usage is TRBJ2-2, with D unresolved. This CDR3 is built from 14 residues. Germline V CDR1 and CDR2: SGHTA, FQGNSA.

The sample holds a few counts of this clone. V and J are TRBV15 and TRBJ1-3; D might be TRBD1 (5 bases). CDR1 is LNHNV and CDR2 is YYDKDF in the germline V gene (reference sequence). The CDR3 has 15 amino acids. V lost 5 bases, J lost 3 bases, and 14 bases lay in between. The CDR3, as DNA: TGTGCCACCAGCCAGGGCGAACGAAGTGGAAACACCATATATTTT. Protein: CATSQGERSGNTIYF.

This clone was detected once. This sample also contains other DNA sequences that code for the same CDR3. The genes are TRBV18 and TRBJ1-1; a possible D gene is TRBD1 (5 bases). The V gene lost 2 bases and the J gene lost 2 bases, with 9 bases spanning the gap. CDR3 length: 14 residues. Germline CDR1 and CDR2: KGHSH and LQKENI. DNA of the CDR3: TGTGCCAGCTCACCATTGGGGCAAAACACTGAAGCTTTCTTT. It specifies CASSPLGQNTEAFF.

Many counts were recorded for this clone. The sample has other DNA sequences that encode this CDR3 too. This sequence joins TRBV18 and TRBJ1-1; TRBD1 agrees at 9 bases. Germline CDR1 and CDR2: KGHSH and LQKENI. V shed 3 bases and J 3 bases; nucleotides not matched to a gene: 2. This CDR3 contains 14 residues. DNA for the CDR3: TGTGCCAGCTCACCTCGGGACAGGGACACTGAAGCTTTCTTT. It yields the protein CASSPRDRDTEAFF.

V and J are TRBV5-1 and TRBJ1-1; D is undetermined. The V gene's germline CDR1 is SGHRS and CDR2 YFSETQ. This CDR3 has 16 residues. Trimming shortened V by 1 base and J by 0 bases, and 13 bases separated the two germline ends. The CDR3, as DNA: TGCGCCAGCAGCTTGCACTGGGCATCCATGAACACTGAAGCTTTCTTT. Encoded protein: CASSLHWASMNTEAFF.

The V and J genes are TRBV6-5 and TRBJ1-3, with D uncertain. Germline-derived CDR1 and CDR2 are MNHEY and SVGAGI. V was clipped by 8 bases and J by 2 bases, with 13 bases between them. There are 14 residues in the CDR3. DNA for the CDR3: TGTGCCAGCGGACTTGGCCTTACTGGAAACACCATATATTTT. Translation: CASGLGLTGNTIYF.

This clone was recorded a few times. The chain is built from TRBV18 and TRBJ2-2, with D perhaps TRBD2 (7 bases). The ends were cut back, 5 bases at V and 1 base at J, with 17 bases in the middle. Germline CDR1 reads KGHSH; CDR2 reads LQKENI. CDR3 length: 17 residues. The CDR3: CASSSNAGALNTGELFF. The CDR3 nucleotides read TGTGCCAGCTCATCGAACGCGGGGGCGCTGAACACCGGGGAGCTGTTTTTT.

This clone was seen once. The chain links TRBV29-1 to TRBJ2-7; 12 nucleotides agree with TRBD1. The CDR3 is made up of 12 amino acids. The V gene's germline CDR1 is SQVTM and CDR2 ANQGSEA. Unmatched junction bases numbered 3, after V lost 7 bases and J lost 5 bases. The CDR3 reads CSGGTGGDEQYF. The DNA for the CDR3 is TGCAGCGGGGGGACAGGGGGCGACGAGCAGTACTTC.

The CDR3 coding sequence is TGTGCCAGCAGCGAATACACCCTGAGGTACTATGGCTACACCTTC. It codes for CASSEYTLRYYGYTF. The V call is TRBV5-4, the J call TRBJ1-2; D is unclear. The germline V gene encodes CDR1 SGHNT and CDR2 YYREEE (reference sequence). The CDR3 is 15 residues long. Trimming removed 4 bases from V and 3 bases from J, with 16 bases in between.

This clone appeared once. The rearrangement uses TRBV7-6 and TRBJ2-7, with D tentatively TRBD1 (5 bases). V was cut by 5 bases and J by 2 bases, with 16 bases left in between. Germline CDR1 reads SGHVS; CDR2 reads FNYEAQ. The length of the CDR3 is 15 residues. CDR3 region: CASSPRDGLAYEQYF. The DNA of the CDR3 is TGTGCCAGCAGCCCCAGGGATGGCCTAGCCTACGAGCAGTACTTC.

In DNA form, the CDR3 reads TGCGCCAGCAGCCAAGATGACAGGACCTTCGCAGATACGCAGTATTTT. Translation: CASSQDDRTFADTQYF. The chain is built from TRBV4-1 and TRBJ2-3; D possibly corresponds to TRBD1 (6 bases). V was trimmed by 0 bases and J by 4 bases, leaving 14 bases between them. The CDR3 runs to 16 residues. CDR1 and CDR2 (germline): MGHRA, YSYEKL.

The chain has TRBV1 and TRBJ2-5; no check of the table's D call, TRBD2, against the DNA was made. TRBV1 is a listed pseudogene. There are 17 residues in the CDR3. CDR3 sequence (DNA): TGCACCAGCAGGCGGAAACTAGCGGGGGGTAGGGGAGAGACCCAGTACTTC. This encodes CTSRRKLAGGRGETQYF.

CDR3 amino acids: CASSSRPKIQGATGELFF. In DNA, the CDR3 is TGTGCCAGCAGCTCCCGCCCGAAGATACAGGGGGCCACCGGGGAGCTGTTTTTT. The rearrangement joins TRBV5-8 to TRBJ2-2, with 9 nucleotides matching TRBD1. The germline CDR1 and CDR2 sequences are SGHTS and YDEGEE. V lost 3 bases and J lost 4; bases outside the gene matches: 13. The CDR3 totals 18 residues.

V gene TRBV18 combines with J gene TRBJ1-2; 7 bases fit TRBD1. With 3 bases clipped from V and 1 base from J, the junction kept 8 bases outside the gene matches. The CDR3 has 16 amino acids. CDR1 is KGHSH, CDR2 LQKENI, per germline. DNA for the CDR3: TGTGCCAGCTCACCCCCGAGGACAGGAAATAACTATGGCTACACCTTC. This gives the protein CASSPPRTGNNYGYTF.

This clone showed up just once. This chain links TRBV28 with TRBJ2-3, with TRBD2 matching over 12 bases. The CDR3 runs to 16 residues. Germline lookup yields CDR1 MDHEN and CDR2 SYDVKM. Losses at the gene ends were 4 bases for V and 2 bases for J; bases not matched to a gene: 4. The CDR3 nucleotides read TGTGCCAGCAGTTCCGGACTAGCGGGGTACACAGATACGCAGTATTTT. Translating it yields CASSSGLAGYTDTQYF.

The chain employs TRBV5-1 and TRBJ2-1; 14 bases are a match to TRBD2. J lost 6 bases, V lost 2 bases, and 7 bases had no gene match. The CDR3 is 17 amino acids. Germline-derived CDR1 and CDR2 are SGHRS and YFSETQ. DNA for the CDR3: TGCGCCAGCAGCTTTAAAGGGACTAGCGGGAGTGGCAATGAGCAGTTCTTC. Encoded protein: CASSFKGTSGSGNEQFF.

The CDR3 DNA sequence: TGTGCCAGCAGTTTAAGCCCCGGGACAGACTACGAGCAGTACTTC. Its protein is CASSLSPGTDYEQYF. The chain joins TRBV27 to TRBJ2-5; 7 bases align to TRBD1. The end of the DNA fits TRBJ2-7 better, so the J call may be wrong. The CDR3 has 15 amino acids. CDR1 MNHEY and CDR2 SMNVEV come from the germline V gene (reference sequence).

The CDR3 nucleotides are TGTGCCAGCACCCTCTCCCGGGACAGGGCCGGAAACACCATATATTTT. Its protein product is CASTLSRDRAGNTIYF. The rearrangement joins TRBV7-9 to TRBJ1-3; 9 bases agree with TRBD1. With 7 bases clipped from V and 4 bases from J, the junction kept 11 bases outside the gene matches. The CDR3 covers 16 residues. Germline V gives CDR1 SEHNR, CDR2 FQNEAQ (reference sequence).

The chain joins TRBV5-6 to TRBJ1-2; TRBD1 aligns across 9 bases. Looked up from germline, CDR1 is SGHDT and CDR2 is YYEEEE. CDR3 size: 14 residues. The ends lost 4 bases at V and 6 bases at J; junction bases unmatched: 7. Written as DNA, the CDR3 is TGTGCCAGCAGCCTGCGACAGGGGGTCAATGGCTACACCTTC. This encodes CASSLRQGVNGYTF. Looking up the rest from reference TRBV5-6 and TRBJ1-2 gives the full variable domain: DAGVTQSPTHLIKTRGQQVTLRCSPKSGHDTVSWYQQALGQGPQFIFQYYEEEERQRGNFPDRFSGHQFPNYSSELNVNALLLGDSALYLCASSLRQGVNGYTFGSGTRLTVV.

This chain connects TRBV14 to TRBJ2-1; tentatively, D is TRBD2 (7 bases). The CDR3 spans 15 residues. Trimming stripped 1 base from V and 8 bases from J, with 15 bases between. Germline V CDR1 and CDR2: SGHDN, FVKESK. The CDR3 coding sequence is TGTGCCAGCAGCCAAGTAGGGGGGGGCAAGGATGAGCAGTTCTTC. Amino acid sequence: CASSQVGGGKDEQFF.

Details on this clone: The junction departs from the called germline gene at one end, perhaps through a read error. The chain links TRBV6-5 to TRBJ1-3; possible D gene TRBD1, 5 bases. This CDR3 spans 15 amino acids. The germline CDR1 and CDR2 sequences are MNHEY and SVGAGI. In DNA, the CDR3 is TGTGCCAGCAGCCACACCCAAGGGGATGGAAGCACCATATATTTT. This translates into CASSHTQGDGSTIYF.

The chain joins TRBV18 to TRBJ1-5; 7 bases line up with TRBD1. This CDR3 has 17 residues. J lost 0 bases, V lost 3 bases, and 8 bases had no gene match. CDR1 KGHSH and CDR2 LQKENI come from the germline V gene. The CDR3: CASSPAIGTDSNQPQHF. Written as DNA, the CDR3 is TGTGCCAGCTCACCGGCCATCGGGACAGATAGCAATCAGCCCCAGCATTTT.

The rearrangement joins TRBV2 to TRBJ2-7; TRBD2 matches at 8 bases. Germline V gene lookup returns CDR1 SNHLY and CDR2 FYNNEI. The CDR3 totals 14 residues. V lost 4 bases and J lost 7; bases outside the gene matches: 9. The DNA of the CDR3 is TGTGCCAGCAGTGGGGTTCTAGCGGGCCGGGAGCAGTACTTC. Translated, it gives CASSGVLAGREQYF.

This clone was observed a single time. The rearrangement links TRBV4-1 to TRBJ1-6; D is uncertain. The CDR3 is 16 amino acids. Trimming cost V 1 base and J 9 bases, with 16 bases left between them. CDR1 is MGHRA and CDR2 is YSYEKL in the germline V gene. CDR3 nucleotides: TGCGCCAGCAGCCAAGTTCAGTTGGCCCGTGGTTCACCCCTCCACTTT. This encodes CASSQVQLARGSPLHF.